This T cell receptor (beta chain) came from a study of blood T cell repertoires in COVID-19. Study details: T cells, B-cell-depleted T cells, or PBMCs provided the cDNA or gDNA that served as material.

This CDR3 region has 13 residues. The V and J ends lost 0 bases and 8 bases respectively, with 5 bases between them. Germline V gene data show CDR1 as LNHNV and CDR2 as YYDKDF (reference sequence). Libraries were prepared by immunoSEQ multiplex PCR; TCRdb keeps only in-frame clonotypes and omits some of them. The sample lists about 270,000 clones, around 88% seen once, with 0.95% to 1.5% in the top ten. The chain couples TRBV15 to TRBJ1-6; D ambiguous. The sequence came from a woman in her thirties or forties with acute COVID-19. Sequencing input: PBMCs or T cells enriched from blood (not recorded which). The CDR3 region is CATSRDSYSPLHF. The CDR3 DNA follows: TGTGCCACCAGCAGAGATTCCTATTCACCCCTCCACTTT.